Sequencing of this T cell receptor beta chain was carried out in a study of metastatic and nonmetastatic thyroid tumors. Across the whole study: Repertoire comparison spanned blood and tumor or nodule tissue of malignant and benign thyroid patients.

TCRdb re-called clones via MiXCR from the PCR reads. The sample comprises over 55,000 clones, 25% to 30% of which are singletons, and approximately 16% rests with the top ten. This clone was seen only a few times. Its matching antigen is unknown. Every patient was untreated before thyroid surgery. Study conclusions and caveats: It was reportedly found that TCR beta diversity was significantly higher in malignant thyroid tumors than in benign nodules, a difference seen in both blood and tumor samples.

The CDR3 totals 12 residues. The V gene lost 9 bases and the J gene lost 0 bases, with 3 bases spanning the gap. Germline V CDR1 and CDR2: MGHDK, SYGVNS. Sequencing used blood. The rearrangement joins TRBV25-1 to TRBJ2-6; D is ambiguous. The receptor's source is a female donor with papillary thyroid cancer or a benign thyroid nodule (not recorded which). Some clones in this sample may be carry-over from other donors' samples. The CDR3 sequence is CASSSGANVLTF. DNA of the CDR3: TGTGCCAGTTCCTCTGGGGCCAACGTCCTGACTTTC.